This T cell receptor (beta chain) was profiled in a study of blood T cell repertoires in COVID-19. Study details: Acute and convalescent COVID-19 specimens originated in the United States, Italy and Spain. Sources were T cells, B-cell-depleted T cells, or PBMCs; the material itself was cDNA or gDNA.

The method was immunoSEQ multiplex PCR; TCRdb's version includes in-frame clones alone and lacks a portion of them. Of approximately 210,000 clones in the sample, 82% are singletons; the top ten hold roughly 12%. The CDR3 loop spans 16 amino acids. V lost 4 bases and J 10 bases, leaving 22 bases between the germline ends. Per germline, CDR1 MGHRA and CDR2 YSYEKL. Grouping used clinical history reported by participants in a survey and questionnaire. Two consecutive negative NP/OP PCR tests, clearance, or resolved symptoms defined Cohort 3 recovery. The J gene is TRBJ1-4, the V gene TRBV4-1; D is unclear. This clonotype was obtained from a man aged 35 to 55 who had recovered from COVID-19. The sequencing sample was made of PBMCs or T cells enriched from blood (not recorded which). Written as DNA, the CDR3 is TGCGCCAGCAGCCCCGATAGGCGGGAGACCCACGGAAAACTGTTTTTT. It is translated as CASSPDRRETHGKLFF.